The clone carrying this T cell receptor beta chain was recorded once. Only in-frame clones appear in the TCRdb table, and some are missing; sequencing was by immunoSEQ multiplex PCR. The sample lists 70,000 or so clones, under 85% seen once, with 15% in the top ten. The data were taken from a study of blood T cell repertoires in COVID-19. Study-wide context: T cells, B-cell-depleted T cells, or PBMCs provided the cDNA or gDNA that served as material.

Seattle enrolled patients during active infection and tracked them longitudinally. The specimen sequenced was peripheral blood. The origin of this receptor is a man aged 60-69 years with COVID-19, enrolled during active disease.

The CDR3 sequence: CASSYTGSDTQYF. CDR3 nucleotide sequence: TGTGCCAGCAGCTACACAGGGTCAGATACGCAGTATTTT. The V gene is TRBV7-9, the J gene TRBJ2-3; the D gene is possibly TRBD1 (6 bases). The germline V gene encodes CDR1 SEHNR and CDR2 FQNEAQ (reference sequence). V lost 4 bases and J 4 bases, leaving 9 bases between the germline ends. This CDR3 has 13 residues.